The 24 T cell receptor beta chains reported below all come from one sample, sequenced in a study of blood T cell repertoires in COVID-19. The assay was immunoSEQ multiplex PCR, and TCRdb's table has in-frame clones only and misses some. Of 200,000 to 300,000 clones listed, about 87% were seen once; the top ten hold 6% to 6.5%. The sequenced material came from peripheral blood. The receptor source for this set is a woman aged 25 to 39 with COVID-19, enrolled during active disease.

The J gene is TRBJ2-3, the V gene TRBV5-6; D not resolved. V was clipped by 0 bases and J by 4 bases, with 15 bases between them. The germline CDR1 and CDR2 sequences are SGHDT and YYEEEE. The CDR3 runs 16 residues. The CDR3 here is CASSLESSGAPDTQYF. In DNA, the CDR3 is TGTGCCAGCAGCTTGGAATCTAGTGGCGCCCCAGATACGCAGTATTTT.

The chain uses TRBV27 and TRBJ2-3; TRBD1 aligns across 8 bases. J gave up 1 base and V 7 bases, and 7 bases lay outside the gene matches. This CDR3 is 15 amino acids long. The V gene's germline CDR1 is MNHEY and CDR2 SMNVEV (reference sequence). The CDR3 bases are TGTGCCAGCACCGATTCAGGGGGCGGCACAGATACGCAGTATTTT. This sequence encodes CASTDSGGGTDTQYF.

V and J are TRBV9 and TRBJ2-1, with 8 bases that match TRBD1. Germline loops: CDR1 SGDLS, CDR2 YYNGEE. This CDR3 contains 18 residues. With V trimmed by 5 bases and J by 6 bases, 19 bases remained unmatched. The CDR3 DNA sequence: TGTGCCAGCAGTATACGGTCAGGGGGCGCCCCGCCCCTCAATGAGCAGTTCTTC. Translation gives CASSIRSGGAPPLNEQFF.

The V call is TRBV28, the J call TRBJ2-2; D might be TRBD2 (5 bases). The germline V gene encodes CDR1 MDHEN and CDR2 SYDVKM. The CDR3 has 16 amino acids. V lost 1 base to trimming and J lost 6 bases, with 15 bases between them. CDR3 DNA sequence: TGTGCCAGCAGTTTATCCGAGACTATCCGTTCCGGGGAGCTGTTTTTT. It encodes CASSLSETIRSGELFF.

V usage is TRBV7-9 and J usage is TRBJ2-5, with D maybe TRBD2 (6 bases). The CDR3 loop spans 17 amino acids. Trimming stripped 2 bases from V and 4 bases from J, with 20 bases between. The germline CDR1 and CDR2 sequences are SEHNR and FQNEAQ (reference sequence). The CDR3 coding sequence is TGTGCCAGCAGCTTAAGGCTGGGCGGGGTGATACGAGAGACCCAGTACTTC. As protein: CASSLRLGGVIRETQYF.

V usage is TRBV5-1 and J usage is TRBJ2-1; 8 bases agree with TRBD2. Germline assignment: CDR1 SGHRS and CDR2 YFSETQ. V was pared by 0 bases and J by 0 bases, with 5 bases of the junction left unmatched. The CDR3 is 17 residues long. This CDR3 reads CASSLVTSGSSYNEQFF. The CDR3, as DNA: TGCGCCAGCAGCTTGGTTACTAGCGGTAGCTCCTACAATGAGCAGTTCTTC.

This chain joins TRBV5-1 and TRBJ2-7; 10 bases line up with TRBD2. Trimming took 5 bases from V and 6 from J; bases not matched to a gene: 8. Germline CDR1 is SGHRS and CDR2 is YFSETQ. The CDR3 runs 14 residues. As DNA, the CDR3 is TGCGCCAGCAGACCCACTAGCGGGAATCTCGAGCAGTACGTC. This translates into CASRPTSGNLEQYV.

The chain has TRBV18 and TRBJ2-1, with TRBD2 identical over 8 bases. Unmatched junction bases numbered 15, after V lost 7 bases and J lost 7 bases. Germline V lookup: CDR1 KGHSH, CDR2 LQKENI. This CDR3 contains 16 residues. Here the CDR3 reads CASCPTSAGLQNEQFF. The DNA of the CDR3 is TGTGCCAGCTGCCCGACTAGCGCTGGACTTCAGAATGAGCAGTTCTTC.

This sequence joins TRBV7-2 and TRBJ2-5; TRBD2 aligns across 9 bases. J was trimmed by 5 bases and V by 3 bases; bases with no gene match: 13. The CDR3 consists of 17 residues. CDR1 is SGHTA, CDR2 FQGNSA, per germline. CDR3 residues: CASSFRRREGRGETQYF. CDR3 DNA sequence: TGTGCCAGCAGCTTCCGTCGGCGGGAGGGCCGGGGTGAGACCCAGTACTTC.

The rearrangement joins TRBV19 to TRBJ2-5; tentative D call: TRBD2 (5 bases). Germline V gene sequence: CDR1 LNHDA, CDR2 SQIVND (reference sequence). The ends were cut back, 0 bases at V and 7 bases at J, with 6 bases in the middle. The CDR3 sequence is 12 residues long. DNA of the CDR3: TGTGCCAGTAGTATAGATCGGGGGACCCAGTACTTC. This gives the protein CASSIDRGTQYF.

J is TRBJ2-1 and V is TRBV7-2; D is uncertain. V shed 5 bases and J shed 2 bases, with 13 bases lying between them. The CDR3 covers 15 residues. Germline V lookup: CDR1 SGHTA, CDR2 FQGNSA. CDR3 sequence reads: CASSLTTGAYNEQFF. DNA of the CDR3: TGTGCCAGCAGCCTAACGACTGGCGCCTACAATGAGCAGTTCTTC.

The chain is built from TRBV5-6 and TRBJ1-2; 7 bases map to TRBD1. The CDR3 length is 13 residues. The V gene end was trimmed by 4 bases and the J gene end by 6 bases; junction bases not matched to a gene: 6. Germline V lookup: CDR1 SGHDT, CDR2 YYEEEE. The CDR3 is CASSHDGTDGYTF. CDR3 DNA: TGTGCCAGCAGCCATGACGGGACAGATGGCTACACCTTC. Filled out from reference TRBV5-6 and TRBJ1-2, the complete variable domain reads DAGVTQSPTHLIKTRGQQVTLRCSPKSGHDTVSWYQQALGQGPQFIFQYYEEEERQRGNFPDRFSGHQFPNYSSELNVNALLLGDSALYLCASSHDGTDGYTFGSGTRLTVV.

The chain joins TRBV21-1 to TRBJ1-2; the D call TRBD1 from the table was never checked on the DNA. TRBV21-1 is designated a pseudogene. The CDR3 runs 14 residues. The CDR3 DNA reads TGTGCCAGCAGCAAAGAGGACACTAACTATGGCTACACCTTC. This encodes CASSKEDTNYGYTF.

The genes are TRBV29-1 and TRBJ2-1; 15 bases are shared with TRBD2. Per germline, CDR1 SQVTM and CDR2 ANQGSEA. The CDR3 totals 17 residues. J lost 7 bases, V lost 3 bases, and 10 bases had no gene match. This CDR3 reads CSVDSLGTSGRINEQFF. The CDR3 nucleotides read TGCAGCGTTGACTCACTCGGGACTAGCGGGAGGATTAATGAGCAGTTCTTC.

The gene calls are TRBV5-4 and TRBJ2-5; 9 bases are a match to TRBD2. The V gene's germline CDR1 is SGHNT and CDR2 YYREEE (reference sequence). CDR3 length equals 16 residues. After removal of 2 bases from V and 4 bases from J, the junction contained 9 bases not matched to a gene. Written as DNA, the CDR3 is TGTGCCAGCAGCTTCGTAGCGGGGGCCCTAGGAGAGACCCAGTACTTC. Its translation is CASSFVAGALGETQYF.

The rearrangement links TRBV5-6 to TRBJ2-3, with a possible D match to TRBD2 (6 bases). Trimming took 1 base from V and 6 from J, leaving 18 bases between them. The CDR3 spans 16 residues. Per germline, CDR1 SGHDT and CDR2 YYEEEE. As DNA, the CDR3 is TGTGCCAGCAGCTTGTACGGGGACTCCGGGTGGGATACGCAGTATTTT. Encoded protein: CASSLYGDSGWDTQYF.

This chain links TRBV19 with TRBJ1-1; TRBD1 agrees at 10 bases. CDR1 LNHDA and CDR2 SQIVND come from the germline V gene (reference sequence). This CDR3 region has 15 residues. The V and J ends lost 8 bases and 2 bases, in that order; junction bases with no gene match: 8. This chain's CDR3 is CASGPGTGANTEAFF. CDR3 DNA sequence: TGTGCCAGTGGCCCCGGGACAGGGGCAAACACTGAAGCTTTCTTT.

The rearrangement joins TRBV6-6 to TRBJ1-2; tentative D call: TRBD1 (6 bases). Germline V gene data show CDR1 as MNHNY and CDR2 as SVGAGI (reference sequence). The CDR3 contains 14 residues. Trimming cost V 0 bases and J 6 bases, with 11 bases left between them. CDR3 amino acids: CASSYSARGNGYTF. The CDR3 DNA sequence: TGTGCCAGCAGTTACTCGGCCAGGGGTAATGGCTACACCTTC.

The J gene is TRBJ1-5, the V gene TRBV27, with a possible D match to TRBD1 (6 bases). Looked up from germline, CDR1 is MNHEY and CDR2 is SMNVEV (reference sequence). This CDR3 is built from 16 residues. The V end was cut by 3 bases, the J end by 4 bases, with 16 bases between. The CDR3 nucleotides are TGTGCCAGCAGTTTCCTTTCGGGGGGCTTAAATCAGCCCCAGCATTTT. Its translation is CASSFLSGGLNQPQHF.

The V and J genes are TRBV15 and TRBJ1-4, with D unclear. The germline V gene encodes CDR1 LNHNV and CDR2 YYDKDF (reference sequence). Trimming stripped 5 bases from V and 2 bases from J, with 12 bases between. This CDR3 has 15 amino acids. The CDR3 is CATSAAGGTNEKLFF. The CDR3, as DNA: TGTGCCACCAGCGCGGCGGGAGGGACTAATGAAAAACTGTTTTTT.

The chain is built from TRBV7-9 and TRBJ2-5; a possible D gene is TRBD1 (6 bases). The CDR3 has 14 amino acids. Germline V gene sequence: CDR1 SEHNR, CDR2 FQNEAQ (reference sequence). Trimming pared 5 bases from V and 5 bases from J, leaving 15 bases between. CDR3 nucleotide sequence: TGTGCCAGCAGCATTATACAGGGAGCGGAGACCCAGTACTTC. It specifies CASSIIQGAETQYF.

In its sample, this clone was seen a few times. CDR3 DNA: TGTGCCAGCAGCTTCGGCTGGACAGGGGGCTTTTTCGGTAGTGGCTACACCTTC. Its protein is CASSFGWTGGFFGSGYTF. The chain has TRBV5-5 and TRBJ1-2; 11 nucleotides line up with TRBD1. This CDR3 spans 18 amino acids. Germline V gene lookup returns CDR1 SGHKS and CDR2 YYEKEE (reference sequence). J gave up 7 bases and V 2 bases, and 16 bases lay outside the gene matches.

The rearrangement links TRBV4-3 to TRBJ1-5; D is ambiguous. V lost 1 base to trimming and J lost 2 bases, with 9 bases between them. The CDR3 covers 15 residues. CDR1 is LGHNA and CDR2 is YSLEER in the germline V gene. The CDR3 region is CASSQVAQGNQPQHF. The CDR3 DNA follows: TGCGCCAGCAGCCAAGTTGCGCAGGGCAATCAGCCCCAGCATTTT.

The chain has TRBV11-2 and TRBJ2-6; 11 nucleotides line up with TRBD1. The germline CDR1 and CDR2 sequences are SGHAT and FQNNGV. This CDR3 has 18 amino acids. With V trimmed by 4 bases and J by 2 bases, 7 bases remained unmatched. The CDR3 protein is CASSSRDRGFAGANVLTF. In DNA form, the CDR3 reads TGTGCCAGCAGCTCCCGGGACAGGGGGTTTGCTGGGGCCAACGTCCTGACTTTC. Drawing the rest from reference TRBV11-2 and TRBJ2-6, the complete variable domain is EAGVAQSPRYKIIEKRQSVAFWCNPISGHATLYWYQQILGQGPKLLIQFQNNGVVDDSQLPKDRFSAERLKGVDSTLKIQPAKLEDSAVYLCASSSRDRGFAGANVLTFGAGSRLTVL.